These 8 T cell receptor beta chains were sequenced from one sample in a study of radiation and T cells in renal cell carcinoma. Treatment indicated: 15 Gy SBRT to primary tumor, nephrectomy 4 weeks later. Generated by immunoSEQ multiplex PCR, the TCRdb table keeps only in-frame clones and is missing some. Of under 20,000 clones in the sample, just over 60% were seen once. This sample comprised tumor tissue, obtained from a patient whose treatment included radiotherapy and nephrectomy. These TCRs come from a woman in her 70s with renal cell carcinoma.

This clone was seen only a few times. The chain joins TRBV2 to TRBJ1-2; TRBD1 is a possible D gene (5 bases). The CDR3 extends over 13 amino acids. Trimming pared 7 bases from V and 8 bases from J, leaving 17 bases between. Germline V gene data show CDR1 as SNHLY and CDR2 as FYNNEI. The CDR3: CASTPAQGGGYTF. CDR3 nucleotides: TGTGCCAGCACCCCCGCCCAGGGTGGAGGCTACACCTTC.

The chain carries TRBV9 and TRBJ1-5; D is unresolved. V was pared by 1 base and J by 5 bases, with 13 bases between. The CDR3 sequence is 15 residues long. Germline CDR1 and CDR2: SGDLS and YYNGEE. CDR3 bases: TGTGCCAGCAGCGTACCCGCGCCCTTGGATCAGCCCCAGCATTTT. Amino acids: CASSVPAPLDQPQHF.

The V call is TRBV7-3, the J call TRBJ1-5, with TRBD1 identical over 7 bases. The CDR3 is 14 amino acids. Trimming took 5 bases from V and 3 from J; bases not matched to a gene: 4. Per the germline V gene, CDR1 is SGHTA and CDR2 is FQGTGA. The CDR3 sequence: CASSRGPDNQPQHF. The DNA for the CDR3 is TGTGCCAGCAGCAGGGGGCCGGACAATCAGCCCCAGCATTTT.

The rearrangement uses TRBV19 and TRBJ1-5, with D perhaps matching TRBD1 (5 bases). Trimming pared 10 bases from V and 3 bases from J, leaving 25 bases between. The CDR3 extends over 17 amino acids. Germline V gene sequence: CDR1 LNHDA, CDR2 SQIVND (reference sequence). The CDR3 is CATRDKQVPSNNQPQHF. The CDR3 nucleotides are TGTGCCACTAGGGATAAACAGGTGCCTTCAAACAATCAGCCCCAGCATTTT.

In its sample, this clone was seen a few times. The chain uses TRBV27 and TRBJ1-5; 8 bases are a match to TRBD1. With V trimmed by 9 bases and J by 10 bases, 14 bases remained unmatched. Germline CDR1 reads MNHEY; CDR2 reads SMNVEV (reference sequence). CDR3 length: 14 amino acids. For the CDR3, the DNA is TGTGCCAGTAAGCAGGGGGCCCCTTCGGGACCCCAGCATTTT. Its translation: CASKQGAPSGPQHF.

V gene TRBV19 combines with J gene TRBJ2-3; D gene uncertain. V was shortened by 5 bases and J by 5 bases, with 11 bases between the two germline ends. Looked up from germline, CDR1 is LNHDA and CDR2 is SQIVND (reference sequence). CDR3 length: 13 residues. The CDR3 nucleotides read TGTGCCAGTAGTGTTGGACCCCGAGATACGCAGTATTTT. This sequence encodes CASSVGPRDTQYF.

This clone was found a few times. The V gene is TRBV7-9, the J gene TRBJ2-1; possible D gene TRBD1, 5 bases. The CDR3 length is 12 residues. Germline CDR1 and CDR2: SEHNR and FQNEAQ (reference sequence). V was shortened by 5 bases and J by 9 bases, with 11 bases between the two germline ends. The CDR3 is CASSEPGPEQFF. CDR3 nucleotides: TGTGCCAGCAGCGAACCAGGGCCTGAGCAGTTCTTC.

This clone was recorded a few times. The J gene is TRBJ2-7, the V gene TRBV2; 8 bases match TRBD1. Germline assignment: CDR1 SNHLY and CDR2 FYNNEI. The length of the CDR3 is 16 residues. J was trimmed by 0 bases and V by 6 bases; bases with no gene match: 10. CDR3 DNA: TGTGCCAGCAGCGCCTTTCGAGACAGGGGCTCCTACGAGCAGTACTTC. This encodes CASSAFRDRGSYEQYF. The full variable domain, in which reference TRBV2 and TRBJ2-7 provide the parts outside the CDR3, is EPEVTQTPSHQVTQMGQEVILRCVPISNHLYFYWYRQILGQKVEFLVSFYNNEISEKSEIFDDQFSVERPDGSNFTLKIRSTKLEDSAMYFCASSAFRDRGSYEQYFGPGTRLTVT.